The 8 T cell receptor beta chains given below trace back to one sample, sequenced in a study of Ad26.COV2.S vaccination and SARS-CoV-2 variants. Sequenced by immunoSEQ multiplex PCR; TCRdb stores in-frame clones only, minus some. The table includes fewer than 900,000 clones, 89% detected once. The sample's treatment: around 19 received Ad26.COV2.S at low or high dose, single or two shots; 5 received placebo; per-sample allocation not given. Sampling took place 63 days after the first vaccine or placebo injection. The starting material was peripheral blood, obtained in a trial of Ad26.COV2.S vaccine versus placebo. Receptors were obtained from a person aged 18 to 59 who received the Ad26.COV2.S COVID-19 vaccine or a placebo.

The rearrangement uses TRBV6-5 and TRBJ1-2, with 11 positions matching TRBD1. CDR3 size: 14 residues. The V gene end was trimmed by 6 bases and the J gene end by 8 bases; junction bases not matched to a gene: 8. CDR1 and CDR2 (germline): MNHEY, SVGAGI. The DNA of the CDR3 is TGTGCCAGCAGGTTCGGACAGGGGGCGAGAGGCTACACCTTC. The encoded protein is CASRFGQGARGYTF.

A word on this clone: The sample has other DNA sequences that encode this CDR3 too. The chain employs TRBV12-3 or TRBV12-4 and TRBJ1-2; D possibly corresponds to TRBD1 (5 bases). V was clipped by 1 base and J by 8 bases, with 11 bases between them. There are 13 residues in the CDR3. The CDR3 nucleotides read TGTGCCAGCAGTTTAGTCGGGGGATACGGCTACACCTTC. Translated: CASSLVGGYGYTF.

The chain joins TRBV7-9 to TRBJ2-2, with TRBD2 identical over 7 bases. The CDR3 loop spans 15 amino acids. Germline V lookup: CDR1 SEHNR, CDR2 FQNEAQ (reference sequence). Trimming removed 6 bases from V and 3 bases from J; junction bases left unmatched: 7. DNA of the CDR3: TGTGCCAGCAGACTACTAGCGTTAGACACCGGGGAGCTGTTTTTT. It is translated as CASRLLALDTGELFF.

The J gene is TRBJ2-7, the V gene TRBV19; either TRBD1 or TRBD2 may supply D (5 bases each). Trimming removed 5 bases from V and 2 bases from J, with 10 bases in between. The CDR3 runs 13 residues. The germline gives CDR1 LNHDA, CDR2 SQIVND (reference sequence). The CDR3 coding sequence is TGTGCCAGTAGTTTTGGGACGGCCTACGAGCAGTACTTC. Protein: CASSFGTAYEQYF.

J is TRBJ1-6 and V is TRBV7-6; 9 bases map to TRBD1. This CDR3 has 15 residues. The V and J ends lost 1 base and 7 bases, in that order; junction bases with no gene match: 2. Germline assignment: CDR1 SGHVS and CDR2 FNYEAQ. In DNA form, the CDR3 reads TGTGCCAGCAGCTTAGGGACAGGGGACAATTCACCCCTCCACTTT. Protein: CASSLGTGDNSPLHF.

V gene TRBV5-4 combines with J gene TRBJ2-5; 7 bases fit TRBD2. The germline V gene encodes CDR1 SGHNT and CDR2 YYREEE (reference sequence). With 1 base clipped from V and 11 bases from J, the junction kept 11 bases outside the gene matches. This CDR3 contains 14 residues. The CDR3 region is CASSLTDGKREQYF. The CDR3 DNA reads as TGTGCCAGCAGCTTGACGGACGGAAAGCGGGAACAGTACTTC.

This clone was observed a single time. The rearrangement links TRBV19 to TRBJ2-1; 9 bases are a match to TRBD2. Germline CDR1 reads LNHDA; CDR2 reads SQIVND (reference sequence). Trimming at V came to 5 bases and at J to 8 bases, leaving 13 bases not matched to a gene. This CDR3 is built from 16 residues. CDR3 protein: CASSGGGSGRGYEQFF. For the CDR3, the DNA is TGTGCCAGTAGTGGGGGTGGTAGCGGGAGAGGGTATGAGCAGTTCTTC.

The chain carries TRBV19 and TRBJ1-6; D unclear. This CDR3 spans 12 amino acids. The V gene lost 5 bases and the J gene lost 7 bases, with 6 bases spanning the gap. Per germline, CDR1 LNHDA and CDR2 SQIVND (reference sequence). CDR3 DNA sequence: TGTGCCAGTAGTTCTTCGAATTCACCCCTCCACTTT. Encoded protein: CASSSSNSPLHF.